Listed below are T cell receptor beta chains from one sample, sequenced in a study of control samples from healthy donors and cancer patients. Produced via immunoSEQ multiplex PCR; TCRdb's table is partial and in-frame only. The sample lists roughly 130,000 clones, approximately 90% occurring once. The sequencing sample was made of blood. Every receptor here comes from a man younger than 30 in good health. Each CDR3 is given with its conserved first and last residue. A D gene is named only where the DNA matches it firmly. Rows may omit the clone size; those that give it use once, few, many or a size class.

clone size	J gene	D gene	V gene	CDR3 protein	CDR3 DNA
NA	TRBJ1-2	TRBD1	TRBV6-5	CASSRHRGDNYGYTF	TGTGCCAGCAGTCGACACAGGGGCGATAACTATGGCTACACCTTC
NA	TRBJ1-6	NA	TRBV4-1	CASSQGRARGIRYNSPLHF	TGCGCCAGCAGCCAAGGCAGGGCCCGGGGGATAAGATATAATTCACCCCTCCACTTT
NA	TRBJ1-2	NA	TRBV30	CAWSVQAYYGYTF	TGTGCCTGGTCCGTACAGGCTTATTATGGCTACACCTTC
NA	TRBJ2-7	NA	TRBV7-2	CASSLAGTIYEQYF	TGTGCCAGCAGCTTAGCAGGGACAATCTACGAGCAGTACTTC
NA	TRBJ1-4	NA	TRBV9	CASSVTIGEKLFF	TGTGCCAGCAGCGTAACGATTGGGGAAAAACTGTTTTTT
NA	TRBJ1-5	NA	TRBV28	CASSAPSPDNQPQHF	TGTGCCAGCAGTGCGCCTTCACCAGACAATCAGCCCCAGCATTTT
NA	TRBJ1-5	NA	TRBV5-1	CASSADGQGNQPQHF	TGCGCCAGCAGCGCGGACGGTCAGGGGAATCAGCCCCAGCATTTT
NA	TRBJ2-5	NA	TRBV6-5	CASSYLLDGQETQYF	TGTGCCAGCAGTTACCTTTTGGACGGACAAGAGACCCAGTACTTC
NA	TRBJ1-1	TRBD1	TRBV2	CASSPPQGAYEAFF	TGTGCCAGCAGTCCTCCACAGGGGGCGTATGAAGCTTTCTTT
NA	TRBJ2-2	TRBD1	TRBV6-5	CATRRTGAVGELFF	TGTGCCACTCGGCGGACAGGGGCGGTCGGGGAGCTGTTTTTT
NA	TRBJ2-5	NA	TRBV6-1	CAGSELGQQETQYF	TGTGCCGGCAGTGAGCTTGGACAACAAGAGACCCAGTACTTC
NA	TRBJ2-1	NA	TRBV4-2	CASSQEGNEQFF	TGTGCCAGCAGCCAAGAAGGGAATGAGCAGTTCTTC
NA	TRBJ1-5	NA	TRBV7-2	CASSLIKGQPQHF	TGTGCCAGCAGCTTAATCAAGGGGCAGCCCCAGCATTTT
NA	TRBJ2-6	TRBD1	TRBV3-1/TRBV3-2	CASTRQGSGANVLTF	TGTGCCAGCACACGACAGGGCTCTGGGGCCAACGTCCTGACTTTC
few	TRBJ1-4	NA	TRBV18	CASSPQGTNEKLFF	TGTGCCAGCTCACCACAGGGGACTAATGAAAAACTGTTTTTT
once	TRBJ1-1	NA	TRBV5-1	CASSLTETTNTEAFF	TGCGCCAGCAGCTTGACGGAGACAACTAACACTGAAGCTTTCTTT
NA	TRBJ2-1	NA	TRBV7-2	CASSLDPGSNEQFF	TGTGCCAGCAGCTTAGATCCAGGAAGTAATGAGCAGTTCTTC
NA	TRBJ1-6	TRBD1	TRBV11-2	CASSSGQGNSPLHF	TGTGCCAGCAGCTCCGGACAGGGTAATTCACCCCTCCACTTT
NA	TRBJ1-2	NA	TRBV7-9	CASSSTLGNYGYTF	TGTGCCAGCAGCTCGACCTTGGGGAACTATGGCTACACCTTC
NA	TRBJ2-7	NA	TRBV28	CASWRQGSYEQYF	TGTGCCAGTTGGAGGCAGGGGTCCTACGAGCAGTACTTC
NA	TRBJ1-5	NA	TRBV12-5	CASGKMGHQPQHF	TGTGCTAGTGGTAAAATGGGGCATCAGCCCCAGCATTTT
NA	TRBJ1-1	NA	TRBV4-3	CASSQTGNTEAFF	TGCGCCAGCAGCCAAACCGGAAACACTGAAGCTTTCTTT
NA	TRBJ2-3	TRBD2	TRBV6-2/TRBV6-3	CASSYSVAGLGTDTQYF	TGTGCCAGCAGTTACTCTGTAGCGGGGCTCGGAACAGATACGCAGTATTTT
NA	TRBJ2-3	TRBD1	TRBV5-6	CASSLLDRLSTDTQYF	TGTGCCAGCAGCTTGCTGGACAGGTTAAGCACAGATACGCAGTATTTT
NA	TRBJ2-2	TRBD2	TRBV7-7	CASSVRTSGRNTGELFF	TGTGCTAGCAGCGTAAGGACTAGCGGGAGGAACACCGGGGAGCTGTTTTTT
NA	TRBJ2-1	NA	TRBV3-1/TRBV3-2	CASSQGDGGSYNEQFF	TGTGCCAGCAGCCAAGGGGACGGTGGCTCCTACAATGAGCAGTTCTTC
once	TRBJ2-3	TRBD2	TRBV10-3	CAIGILAGGNTDTQYF	TGTGCCATTGGGATACTAGCGGGGGGAAACACAGATACGCAGTATTTT